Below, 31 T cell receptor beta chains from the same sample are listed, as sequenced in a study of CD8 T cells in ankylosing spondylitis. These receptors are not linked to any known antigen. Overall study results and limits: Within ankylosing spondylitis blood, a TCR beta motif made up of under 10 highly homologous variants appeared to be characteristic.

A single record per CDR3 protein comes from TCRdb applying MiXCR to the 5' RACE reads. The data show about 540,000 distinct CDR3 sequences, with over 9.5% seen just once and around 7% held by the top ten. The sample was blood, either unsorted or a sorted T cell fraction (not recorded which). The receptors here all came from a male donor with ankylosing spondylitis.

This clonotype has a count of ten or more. The CDR3 sequence: CASLAGRVYEQYV. CDR3 DNA: TGTGCCAGCCTAGCAGGTCGGGTCTACGAGCAGTACGTC. The V gene is TRBV6-1, the J gene TRBJ2-7, with D possibly being TRBD2 (5 bases). V was pared by 8 bases and J by 3 bases, with 14 bases between. In germline, CDR1 is MNHNS, CDR2 SASEGT. This CDR3 comprises 13 residues.

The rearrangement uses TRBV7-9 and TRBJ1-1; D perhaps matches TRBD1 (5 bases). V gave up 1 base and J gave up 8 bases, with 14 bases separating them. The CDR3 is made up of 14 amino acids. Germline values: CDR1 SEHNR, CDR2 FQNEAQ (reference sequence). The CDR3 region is CASSLGGERSEAFF. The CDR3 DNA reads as TGTGCCAGCAGCTTAGGGGGGGAGAGGTCAGAAGCTTTCTTT.

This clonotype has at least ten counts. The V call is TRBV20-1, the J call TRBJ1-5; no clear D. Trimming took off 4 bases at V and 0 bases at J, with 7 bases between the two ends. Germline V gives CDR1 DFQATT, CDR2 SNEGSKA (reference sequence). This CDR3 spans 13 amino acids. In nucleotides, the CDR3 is TGCAGTGCTAAGCAGTATAGCAATCAGCCCCAGCATTTT. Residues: CSAKQYSNQPQHF.

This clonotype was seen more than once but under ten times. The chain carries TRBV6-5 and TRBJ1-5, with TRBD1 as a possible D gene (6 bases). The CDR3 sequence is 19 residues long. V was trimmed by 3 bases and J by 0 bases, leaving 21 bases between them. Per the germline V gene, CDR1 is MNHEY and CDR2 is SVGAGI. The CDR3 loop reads CASSYSAGQRAYSNQPQHF. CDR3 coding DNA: TGTGCCAGCAGTTATTCTGCTGGACAGAGGGCGTATAGCAATCAGCCCCAGCATTTT.

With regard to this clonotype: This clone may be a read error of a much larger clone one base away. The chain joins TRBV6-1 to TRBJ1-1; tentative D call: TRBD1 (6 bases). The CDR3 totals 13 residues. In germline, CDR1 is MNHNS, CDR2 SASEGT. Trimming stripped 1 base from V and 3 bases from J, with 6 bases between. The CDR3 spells CASSEGTDTEAFF. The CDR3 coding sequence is TGTGCCAGCAGTGAAGGGACAGACACTGAAGCTTTCTTT.

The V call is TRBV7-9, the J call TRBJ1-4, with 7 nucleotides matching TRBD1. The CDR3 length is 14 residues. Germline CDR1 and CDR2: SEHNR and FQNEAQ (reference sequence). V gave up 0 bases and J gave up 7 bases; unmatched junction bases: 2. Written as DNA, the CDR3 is TGTGCCAGCAGCTTAGCCAGGGGGACTGAAAAACTGTTTTTT. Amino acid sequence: CASSLARGTEKLFF.

CDR3: CASSPGSPPTDTQYF. DNA for the CDR3: TGTGCCAGCAGCCCGGGCTCCCCTCCCACAGATACGCAGTATTTT. This chain uses TRBV7-6 with TRBJ2-3; D is unresolved. The CDR3 is 15 amino acids. Per the germline V gene, CDR1 is SGHVS and CDR2 is FNYEAQ. V lost 5 bases and J lost 2, with 14 bases in between.

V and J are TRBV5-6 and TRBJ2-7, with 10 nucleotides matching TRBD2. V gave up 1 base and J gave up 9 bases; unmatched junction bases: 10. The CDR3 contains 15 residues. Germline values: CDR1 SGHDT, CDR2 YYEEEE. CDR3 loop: CASSLTSGKVLGQYF. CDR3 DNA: TGTGCCAGCAGCTTGACTAGCGGGAAAGTCTTGGGGCAGTACTTC.

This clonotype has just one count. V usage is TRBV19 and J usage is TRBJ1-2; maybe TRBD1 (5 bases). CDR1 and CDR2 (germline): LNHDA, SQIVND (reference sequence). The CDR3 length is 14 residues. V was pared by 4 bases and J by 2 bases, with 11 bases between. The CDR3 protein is CASSTQGENYGYTF. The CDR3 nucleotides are TGTGCCAGTAGTACCCAGGGCGAAAACTATGGCTACACCTTC.

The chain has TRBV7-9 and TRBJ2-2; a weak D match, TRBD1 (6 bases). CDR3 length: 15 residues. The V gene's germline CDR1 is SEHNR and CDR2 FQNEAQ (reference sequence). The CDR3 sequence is CAAKRPGVSSGELFF. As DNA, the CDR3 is TGTGCAGCAAAGAGGCCAGGGGTCTCATCCGGGGAGCTGTTTTTT.

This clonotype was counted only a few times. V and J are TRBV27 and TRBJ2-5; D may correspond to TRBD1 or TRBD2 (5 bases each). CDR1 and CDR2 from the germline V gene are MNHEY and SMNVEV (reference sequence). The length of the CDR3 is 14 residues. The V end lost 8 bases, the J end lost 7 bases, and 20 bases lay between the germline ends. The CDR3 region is CASAEYGSGGTQYF. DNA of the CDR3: TGTGCCAGCGCGGAATACGGCTCTGGGGGGACCCAGTACTTC.

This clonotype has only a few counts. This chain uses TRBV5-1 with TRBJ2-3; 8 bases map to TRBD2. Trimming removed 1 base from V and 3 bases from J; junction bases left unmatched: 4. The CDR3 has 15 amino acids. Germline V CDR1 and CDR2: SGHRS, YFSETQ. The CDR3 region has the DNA TGCGCCAGCAGCTTGCAGCGGGAGAGAACAGATACGCAGTATTTT. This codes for CASSLQRERTDTQYF.

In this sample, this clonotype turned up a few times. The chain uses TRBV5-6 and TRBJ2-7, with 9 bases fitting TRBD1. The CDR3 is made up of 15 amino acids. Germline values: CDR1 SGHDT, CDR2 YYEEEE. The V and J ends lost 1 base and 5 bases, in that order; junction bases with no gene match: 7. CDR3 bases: TGTGCCAGCAGCTTGATCGGGACAGGGTTCAACGAGCAGTACTTC. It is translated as CASSLIGTGFNEQYF.

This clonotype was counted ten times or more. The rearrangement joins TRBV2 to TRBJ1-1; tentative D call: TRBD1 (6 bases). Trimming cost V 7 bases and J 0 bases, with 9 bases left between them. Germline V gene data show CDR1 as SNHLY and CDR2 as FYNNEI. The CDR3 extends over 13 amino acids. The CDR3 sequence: CASIGQLNTEAFF. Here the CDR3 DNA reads TGTGCCAGCATTGGACAGCTGAACACTGAAGCTTTCTTT.

CDR3 in DNA: TGTGCCAGCAGCTTTTCCAGGGGATACTATGGCTACACCTTC. Protein sequence: CASSFSRGYYGYTF. The J gene is TRBJ1-2, the V gene TRBV7-9, with TRBD1 as a possible D gene (6 bases). V gave up 3 bases and J gave up 3 bases, with 11 bases separating them. Germline V lookup: CDR1 SEHNR, CDR2 FQNEAQ (reference sequence). This CDR3 comprises 14 residues.

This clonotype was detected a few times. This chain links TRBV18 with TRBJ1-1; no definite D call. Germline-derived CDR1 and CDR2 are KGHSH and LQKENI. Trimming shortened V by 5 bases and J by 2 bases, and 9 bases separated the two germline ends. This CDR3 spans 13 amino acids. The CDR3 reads CASSSQSNTEAFF. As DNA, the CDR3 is TGTGCCAGCTCAAGCCAGTCTAACACTGAAGCTTTCTTT. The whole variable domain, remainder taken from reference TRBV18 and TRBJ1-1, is NAGVMQNPRHLVRRRGQEARLRCSPMKGHSHVYWYRQLPEEGLKFMVYLQKENIIDESGMPKERFSAEFPKEGPSILRIQQVVRGDSAAYFCASSSQSNTEAFFGQGTRLTVV.

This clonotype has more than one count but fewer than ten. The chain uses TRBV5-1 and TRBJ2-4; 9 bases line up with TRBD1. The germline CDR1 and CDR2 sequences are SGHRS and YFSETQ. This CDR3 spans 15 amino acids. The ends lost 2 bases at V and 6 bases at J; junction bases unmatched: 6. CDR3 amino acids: CASSFSPGQGNIQYF. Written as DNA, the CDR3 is TGCGCCAGCAGCTTCTCACCGGGACAGGGAAACATTCAGTACTTC.

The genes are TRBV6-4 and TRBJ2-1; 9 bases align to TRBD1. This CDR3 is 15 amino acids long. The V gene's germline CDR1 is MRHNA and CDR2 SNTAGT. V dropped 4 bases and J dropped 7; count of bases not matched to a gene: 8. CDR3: CASSVQPGQGNEQFF. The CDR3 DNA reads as TGTGCCAGCAGTGTCCAACCGGGACAGGGAAATGAGCAGTTCTTC.

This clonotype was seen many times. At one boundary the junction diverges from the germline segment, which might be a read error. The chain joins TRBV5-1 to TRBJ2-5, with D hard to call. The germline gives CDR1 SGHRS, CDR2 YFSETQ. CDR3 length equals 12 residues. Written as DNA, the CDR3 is TGTGCCAGCAGCTTGGACCAAGAGACCCAGTACTTC. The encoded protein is CASSLDQETQYF.

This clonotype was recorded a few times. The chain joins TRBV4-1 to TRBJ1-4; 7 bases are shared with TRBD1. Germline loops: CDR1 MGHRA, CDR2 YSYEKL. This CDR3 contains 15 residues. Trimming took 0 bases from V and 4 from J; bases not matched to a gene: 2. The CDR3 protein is CASSQEGQINEKLFF. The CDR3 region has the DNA TGCGCCAGCAGCCAAGAGGGACAGATTAATGAAAAACTGTTTTTT.

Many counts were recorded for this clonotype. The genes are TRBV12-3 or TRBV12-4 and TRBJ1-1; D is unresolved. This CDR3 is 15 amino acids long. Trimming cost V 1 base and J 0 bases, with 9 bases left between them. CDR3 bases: TGTGCCAGCAGTTTAGGGGTTCGGATGAACACTGAAGCTTTCTTT. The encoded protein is CASSLGVRMNTEAFF.

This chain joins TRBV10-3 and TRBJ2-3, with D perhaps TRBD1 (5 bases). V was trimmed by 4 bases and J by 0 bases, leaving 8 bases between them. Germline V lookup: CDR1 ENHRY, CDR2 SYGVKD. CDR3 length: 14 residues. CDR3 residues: CAISVDSSTDTQYF. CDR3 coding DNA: TGTGCCATCAGTGTTGACAGTAGCACAGATACGCAGTATTTT.

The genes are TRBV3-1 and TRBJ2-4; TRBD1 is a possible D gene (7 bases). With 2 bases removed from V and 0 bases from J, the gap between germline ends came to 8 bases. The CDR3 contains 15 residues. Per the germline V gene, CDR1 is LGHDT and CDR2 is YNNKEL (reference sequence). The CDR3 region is CASSQQGGAKNIQYF. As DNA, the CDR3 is TGTGCCAGCAGCCAACAGGGGGGAGCCAAAAACATTCAGTACTTC. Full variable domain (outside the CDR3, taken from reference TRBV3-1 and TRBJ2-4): DTAVSQTPKYLVTQMGNDKSIKCEQNLGHDTMYWYKQDSKKFLKIMFSYNNKELIINETVPNRFSPKSPDKAHLNLHINSLELGDSAVYFCASSQQGGAKNIQYFGAGTRLSVL.

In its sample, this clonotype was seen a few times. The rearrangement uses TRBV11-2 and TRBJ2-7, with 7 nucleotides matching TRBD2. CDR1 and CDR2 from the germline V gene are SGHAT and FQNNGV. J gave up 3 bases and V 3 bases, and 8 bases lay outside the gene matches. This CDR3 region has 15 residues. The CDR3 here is CASSLGFQRDYEQYV. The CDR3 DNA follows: TGTGCCAGCAGCTTGGGGTTTCAGCGGGACTACGAGCAGTACGTC.

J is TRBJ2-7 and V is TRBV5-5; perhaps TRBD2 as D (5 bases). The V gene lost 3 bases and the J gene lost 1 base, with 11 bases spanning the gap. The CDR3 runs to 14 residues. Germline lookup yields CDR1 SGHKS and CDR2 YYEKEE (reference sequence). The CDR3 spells CASSSFGVSYEQYV. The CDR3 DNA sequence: TGTGCCAGCAGCTCTTTCGGGGTATCCTACGAGCAGTACGTC.

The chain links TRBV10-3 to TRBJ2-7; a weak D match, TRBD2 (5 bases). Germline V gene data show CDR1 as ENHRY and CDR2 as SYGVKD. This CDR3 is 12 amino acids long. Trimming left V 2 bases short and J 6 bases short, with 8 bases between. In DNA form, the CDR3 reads TGTGCCATCAGTGAGGAGGGAAGCGAGCAGTACGTC. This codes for CAISEEGSEQYV.

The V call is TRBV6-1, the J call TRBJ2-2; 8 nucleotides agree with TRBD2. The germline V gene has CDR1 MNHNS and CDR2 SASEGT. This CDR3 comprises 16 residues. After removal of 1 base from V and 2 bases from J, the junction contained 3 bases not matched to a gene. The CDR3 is CASSEGLAPNTGELFF. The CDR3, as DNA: TGTGCCAGCAGTGAAGGACTAGCGCCCAACACCGGGGAGCTGTTTTTT.

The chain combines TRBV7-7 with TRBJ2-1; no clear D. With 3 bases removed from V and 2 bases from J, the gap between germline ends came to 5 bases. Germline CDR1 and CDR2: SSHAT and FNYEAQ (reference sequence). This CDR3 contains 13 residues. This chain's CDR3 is CASSFDAYNEQFF. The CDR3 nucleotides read TGTGCCAGCAGCTTTGACGCCTACAATGAGCAGTTCTTC.

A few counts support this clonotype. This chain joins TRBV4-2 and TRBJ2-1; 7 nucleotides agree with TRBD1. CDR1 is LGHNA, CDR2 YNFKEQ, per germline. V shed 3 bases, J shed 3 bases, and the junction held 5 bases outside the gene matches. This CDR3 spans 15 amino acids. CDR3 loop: CASSQGTASYNEQFF. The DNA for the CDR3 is TGTGCCAGCAGCCAGGGGACAGCCAGCTACAATGAGCAGTTCTTC.

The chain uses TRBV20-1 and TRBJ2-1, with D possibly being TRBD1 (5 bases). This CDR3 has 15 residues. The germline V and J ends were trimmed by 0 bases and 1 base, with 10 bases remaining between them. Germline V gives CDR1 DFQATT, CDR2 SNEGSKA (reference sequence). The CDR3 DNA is TGCAGTGCTAGAGATGTGGGGCCTTCCTACAATGAGCAGTTCTTC. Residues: CSARDVGPSYNEQFF.

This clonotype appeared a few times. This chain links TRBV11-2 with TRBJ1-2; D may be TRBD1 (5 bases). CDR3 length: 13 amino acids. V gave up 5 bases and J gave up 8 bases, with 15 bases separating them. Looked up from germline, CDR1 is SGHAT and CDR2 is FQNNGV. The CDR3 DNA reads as TGTGCCAGCAGCCCTCAGGGATTGGGCGGCTACACCTTC. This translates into CASSPQGLGGYTF.